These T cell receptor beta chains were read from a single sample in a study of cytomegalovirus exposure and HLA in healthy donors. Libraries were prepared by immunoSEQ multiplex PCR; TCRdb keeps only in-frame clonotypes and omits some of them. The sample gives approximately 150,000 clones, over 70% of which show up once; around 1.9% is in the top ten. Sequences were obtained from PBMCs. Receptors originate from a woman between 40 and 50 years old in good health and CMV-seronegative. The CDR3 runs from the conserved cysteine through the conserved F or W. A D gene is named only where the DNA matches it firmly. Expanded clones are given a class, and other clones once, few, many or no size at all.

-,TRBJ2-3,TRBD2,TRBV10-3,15,CAISDGGGTTDTQYF,TGTGCCATCAGTGATGGCGGGGGGACCACAGATACGCAGTATTTT
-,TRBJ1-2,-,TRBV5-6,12,CASSLDSYGYTF,TGTGCCAGCAGCTTGGACAGCTATGGCTACACCTTC
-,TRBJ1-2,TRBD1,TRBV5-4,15,CASSVRDSSPYGYTF,TGTGCCAGCAGCGTAAGGGACAGTTCTCCCTATGGCTACACCTTC
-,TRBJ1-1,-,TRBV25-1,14,CASSENSEAPKAFF,TGTGCCAGCAGTGAAAACTCTGAAGCCCCCAAAGCTTTCTTT
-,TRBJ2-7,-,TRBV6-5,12,CASRREYYEQYF,TGTGCCAGCAGACGGGAATACTACGAGCAGTACTTC
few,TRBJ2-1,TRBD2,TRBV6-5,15,CASSYERREVHEQFF,TGTGCCAGCAGTTACGAGCGGCGGGAGGTCCATGAGCAGTTCTTC
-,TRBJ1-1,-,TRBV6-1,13,CASSESGGRETFF,TGTGCCAGCAGTGAATCGGGGGGCCGGGAAACTTTCTTT
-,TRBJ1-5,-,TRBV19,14,CASSMTVHNQPQHF,TGTGCCAGTAGTATGACAGTGCACAATCAGCCCCAGCATTTT
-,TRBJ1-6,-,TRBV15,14,CATSRAGFSSPLHF,TGTGCCACCAGCAGAGCCGGGTTTAGTTCACCCCTCCACTTT
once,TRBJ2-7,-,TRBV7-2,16,CASSLGLGRMGYEQYF,TGTGCCAGCAGCCTGGGGCTAGGGAGGATGGGGTACGAGCAGTACTTC
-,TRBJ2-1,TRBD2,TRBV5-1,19,CASSLGERLAGEPYNEQFF,TGCGCCAGCAGCTTGGGAGAACGGCTAGCGGGAGAACCGTACAATGAGCAGTTCTTC
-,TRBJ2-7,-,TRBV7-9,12,CSSSYTTYEQYF,TGTTCCAGCAGCTATACTACATACGAGCAGTACTTC
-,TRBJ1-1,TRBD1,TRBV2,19,CASSEVGWRGRSQNTEAFF,TGTGCCAGCAGTGAAGTGGGCTGGAGGGGGCGAAGCCAAAACACTGAAGCTTTCTTT
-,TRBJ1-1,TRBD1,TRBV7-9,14,CSSSWGQVGTEAFF,TGTTCCAGCAGCTGGGGACAGGTGGGCACTGAAGCTTTCTTT
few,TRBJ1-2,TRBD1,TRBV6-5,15,CASIPRQGANYGYTF,TGTGCCAGCATCCCTAGACAGGGAGCCAACTATGGCTACACCTTC
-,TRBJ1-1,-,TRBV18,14,CANSQGGGDTEAFF,TGTGCCAATTCCCAGGGAGGTGGGGACACTGAAGCTTTCTTT
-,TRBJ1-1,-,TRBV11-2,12,CASSRQFTEAFF,TGTGCCAGCAGCCGACAGTTCACTGAAGCTTTCTTT